A single sample gave rise to the 10 T cell receptor beta chains below, sequenced in a study of technical replicates of blood from several donors. Assay: immunoSEQ multiplex PCR; the TCRdb copy retains only in-frame clones and omits some. The table includes approximately 82,000 clones, 75% to 95% detected once. Sequenced: T cells isolated from PBMCs. The receptors stem from a human donor in good health. Some clones in this sample may be carry-over from other donors' samples.

This clone appeared once. J is TRBJ2-2 and V is TRBV29-1; 10 positions agree with TRBD1. CDR3 length equals 14 residues. Germline-derived CDR1 and CDR2 are SQVTM and ANQGSEA. V gave up 7 bases and J gave up 4 bases; unmatched junction bases: 6. CDR3 DNA: TGCAGCGCCCGGGGACAGGGGCGCACCGGGGAGCTGTTTTTT. It translates to CSARGQGRTGELFF.

V usage is TRBV29-1 and J usage is TRBJ2-1, with 8 positions matching TRBD1. CDR3 length: 14 amino acids. Germline loops: CDR1 SQVTM, CDR2 ANQGSEA. Trimming removed 3 bases from V and 4 bases from J; junction bases left unmatched: 5. CDR3 region: CSVDGTGVYNEQFF. The CDR3 region has the DNA TGCAGCGTTGATGGGACAGGAGTATACAATGAGCAGTTCTTC.

This chain connects TRBV7-2 to TRBJ2-1; D is possibly TRBD1 (6 bases). CDR1 and CDR2 from the germline V gene are SGHTA and FQGNSA. The CDR3 contains 16 residues. V gave up 4 bases and J gave up 3 bases, with 16 bases separating them. The CDR3 loop reads CASSSEPGHLYNEQFF. The CDR3 nucleotides are TGTGCCAGCAGCTCGGAGCCGGGACACCTCTACAATGAGCAGTTCTTC.

CDR3 coding DNA: TGCGCCAGCAGTGAGGCTAGCGGGAGTTATTTCTACGAGCAGTACTTC. Its translation is CASSEASGSYFYEQYF. J is TRBJ2-7 and V is TRBV10-1; TRBD2 aligns across 10 bases. V shed 2 bases, J shed 3 bases, and the junction held 7 bases outside the gene matches. The germline V gene encodes CDR1 WNHNN and CDR2 SYGVQD (reference sequence). The CDR3 extends over 16 amino acids.

The chain is built from TRBV27 and TRBJ2-1, with 9 bases that match TRBD1. CDR3 size: 15 residues. Germline V gene lookup returns CDR1 MNHEY and CDR2 SMNVEV (reference sequence). Trimming removed 7 bases from V and 5 bases from J; junction bases left unmatched: 9. This CDR3 reads CASTGFGTGNNEQFF. The CDR3, as DNA: TGTGCCAGCACCGGTTTTGGGACAGGGAACAATGAGCAGTTCTTC.

The rearrangement joins TRBV28 to TRBJ1-4; the match to TRBD1 covers 7 bases. In germline, CDR1 is MDHEN, CDR2 SYDVKM. The CDR3 is made up of 14 amino acids. J lost 7 bases, V lost 3 bases, and 5 bases had no gene match. The CDR3 DNA follows: TGTGCCAGCAGTTTCGGATACAGGGGTGAAAAACTGTTTTTT. It codes for CASSFGYRGEKLFF.

This clone appeared once. V gene TRBV19 combines with J gene TRBJ1-2, with 7 bases fitting TRBD1. The length of the CDR3 is 13 residues. Germline V lookup: CDR1 LNHDA, CDR2 SQIVND (reference sequence). Trimming removed 5 bases from V and 4 bases from J; junction bases left unmatched: 4. CDR3 sequence: CASSSTGFYGYTF. CDR3 DNA sequence: TGTGCCAGTAGTTCGACAGGGTTCTATGGCTACACCTTC.

The J gene is TRBJ2-2, the V gene TRBV19; a possible D gene is TRBD2 (5 bases). The V gene lost 3 bases and the J gene lost 4 bases, with 6 bases spanning the gap. The germline gives CDR1 LNHDA, CDR2 SQIVND (reference sequence). The CDR3 has 13 residues. The CDR3 protein is CASSIGVTGELFF. CDR3 in DNA: TGTGCCAGTAGTATCGGGGTCACCGGGGAGCTGTTTTTT.

This rearrangement joins TRBV10-3 to TRBJ2-7, with 10 bases that match TRBD1. CDR3 length: 15 residues. The J segment lost 3 bases and the V segment lost 1 base, leaving 3 bases of the junction unmatched. From germline, CDR1 is ENHRY and CDR2 SYGVKD. The CDR3 DNA reads TGTGCCATCAGTGAGTTGGGACAGGGGTACTACGAGCAGTACTTC. Translation gives CAISELGQGYYEQYF.

The chain employs TRBV9 and TRBJ2-1, with D possibly being TRBD2 (5 bases). CDR3 length equals 15 residues. Germline V gene lookup returns CDR1 SGDLS and CDR2 YYNGEE. V shed 1 base and J shed 6 bases, with 14 bases lying between them. The DNA for the CDR3 is TGTGCCAGCAGCGTAAGGGAGCTCAAGGCCAATGAGCAGTTCTTC. Translation gives CASSVRELKANEQFF.